The next 16 T cell receptor beta chains were all read from a single sample in a study of T cell clones after liver transplantation. The repertoire was sequenced with immunoSEQ multiplex PCR; TCRdb's copy has only in-frame clones and lacks some. The sample carries roughly 70,000 clones, under 90% recorded once. This specimen was CD4+ T cells from blood, taken before liver transplant. The receptor source for this set is a human donor who received a liver transplant.

The chain combines TRBV4-1 with TRBJ1-5; D is possibly TRBD1 (5 bases). The CDR3 loop spans 15 amino acids. V was cut by 0 bases and J by 6 bases, with 12 bases left in between. Germline CDR1 MGHRA, CDR2 YSYEKL. The CDR3: CASSQEVSGSQPQHF. CDR3 coding DNA: TGCGCCAGCAGCCAAGAAGTTTCAGGGAGTCAGCCCCAGCATTTT.

The chain employs TRBV18 and TRBJ1-1, with D possibly TRBD1 on 5 matching bases. V shed 5 bases and J shed 10 bases, with 14 bases lying between them. Looked up from germline, CDR1 is KGHSH and CDR2 is LQKENI. CDR3 size: 12 residues. For the CDR3, the DNA is TGTGCCAGCTCATACAGGTTGATTGGAGCTTTCTTT. Encoded protein: CASSYRLIGAFF.

The V call is TRBV9, the J call TRBJ2-1, with unresolved D. In germline, CDR1 is SGDLS, CDR2 YYNGEE. This CDR3 is built from 14 residues. V was shortened by 0 bases and J by 10 bases, with 14 bases between the two germline ends. For the CDR3, the DNA is TGTGCCAGCAGCGTAGTCTCGGTAGCTGGCGAGCAGTTCTTC. It translates to CASSVVSVAGEQFF.

The chain links TRBV14 to TRBJ2-7, with D uncertain. The CDR3 loop spans 14 amino acids. Trimming removed 2 bases at V and 2 bases at J, with 10 bases between. Germline V CDR1 and CDR2: SGHDN, FVKESK. The CDR3: CASSQFRSTYEQYF. Here the CDR3 DNA reads TGTGCCAGCAGCCAATTTAGGTCCACCTACGAGCAGTACTTC. The whole variable domain, remainder taken from reference TRBV14 and TRBJ2-7, is EAGVTQFPSHSVIEKGQTVTLRCDPISGHDNLYWYRRVMGKEIKFLLHFVKESKQDESGMPNNRFLAERTGGTYSTLKVQPAELEDSGVYFCASSQFRSTYEQYFGPGTRLTVT.

The V gene is TRBV7-2, the J gene TRBJ2-1; D ambiguous. Trimming cost V 1 base and J 0 bases, with 7 bases left between them. This CDR3 spans 15 amino acids. Per germline, CDR1 SGHTA and CDR2 FQGNSA. The CDR3 protein is CASSLVRSSYNEQFF. The CDR3 coding sequence is TGTGCCAGCAGCTTAGTCCGGAGCTCCTACAATGAGCAGTTCTTC.

The chain uses TRBV7-9 and TRBJ1-1, with a possible D match to TRBD1 (5 bases). This CDR3 region has 13 residues. The germline V and J ends were trimmed by 5 bases and 10 bases, with 17 bases remaining between them. CDR1 SEHNR and CDR2 FQNEAQ come from the germline V gene (reference sequence). The CDR3 DNA is TGTGCCAGCAGCCTCCGGGACTCCCTGGGAGCTTTCTTT. Translating gives CASSLRDSLGAFF.

The V call is TRBV6-1, the J call TRBJ1-5, with a tentative D call TRBD1 (6 bases). The CDR3 is made up of 14 amino acids. The V end was cut by 4 bases, the J end by 2 bases, with 9 bases between. Germline values: CDR1 MNHNS, CDR2 SASEGT. The CDR3 region has the DNA TGTGCCAGCAGTGGGGGGGCGGGCAATCAGCCCCAGCATTTT. Its protein product is CASSGGAGNQPQHF.

The V and J genes are TRBV7-2 and TRBJ2-2, with TRBD2 identical over 7 bases. The CDR3 runs to 16 residues. In germline, CDR1 is SGHTA, CDR2 FQGNSA. Unmatched junction bases numbered 10, after V lost 5 bases and J lost 4 bases. The CDR3 is CASSRGRGVRTGELFF. CDR3 sequence (DNA): TGTGCCAGCAGCCGCGGACGGGGGGTCCGCACCGGGGAGCTGTTTTTT.

CDR3 in DNA: TGTGCCAGCAGCCCTCGCCGGGACAGGGTCAACACTGAAGCTTTCTTT. It yields the protein CASSPRRDRVNTEAFF. J is TRBJ1-1 and V is TRBV6-6; TRBD1 aligns across 9 bases. With 6 bases clipped from V and 2 bases from J, the junction kept 10 bases outside the gene matches. This CDR3 comprises 16 residues. CDR1 MNHNY and CDR2 SVGAGI come from the germline V gene (reference sequence).

This rearrangement joins TRBV4-3 to TRBJ2-6; 9 positions agree with TRBD1. Germline CDR1 is LGHNA and CDR2 is YSLEER. V lost 4 bases, J lost 0 bases, and 7 bases stayed unmatched. The CDR3 extends over 18 amino acids. The CDR3 sequence is CASSPRDRATSGANVLTF. CDR3 DNA sequence: TGCGCCAGCAGCCCTCGGGACAGGGCTACCTCTGGGGCCAACGTCCTGACTTTC.

Comment on this clone: The sample has other DNA sequences that encode this CDR3 too. This rearrangement joins TRBV27 to TRBJ2-7; a weak D match, TRBD1 (6 bases). The CDR3 sequence is 17 residues long. Per germline, CDR1 MNHEY and CDR2 SMNVEV (reference sequence). V lost 2 bases and J 2 bases, leaving 19 bases between the germline ends. This CDR3 is CASSLRPASRGPYEQYF. Here the CDR3 DNA reads TGTGCCAGCAGTTTAAGGCCCGCCTCCAGGGGCCCCTACGAGCAGTACTTC.

This chain's CDR3 is CASSPPGLAGGPLAKNIQYF. The CDR3 nucleotides read TGTGCCAGCAGTCCCCCGGGACTAGCGGGAGGGCCTCTAGCCAAAAACATTCAGTACTTC. The rearrangement links TRBV28 to TRBJ2-4, with 16 bases aligning to TRBD2. The CDR3 extends over 20 amino acids. J lost 0 bases, V lost 5 bases, and 10 bases had no gene match. Germline loops: CDR1 MDHEN, CDR2 SYDVKM.

V and J are TRBV5-4 and TRBJ2-7; the match to TRBD1 covers 9 bases. This CDR3 is 16 amino acids long. V gave up 2 bases and J gave up 3 bases; unmatched junction bases: 9. Per the germline V gene, CDR1 is SGHNT and CDR2 is YYREEE (reference sequence). The CDR3, as DNA: TGTGCCAGCAGCTTCCTGGACAGGGGAGTGCACTACGAGCAGTACTTC. The encoded protein is CASSFLDRGVHYEQYF.

The chain couples TRBV29-1 to TRBJ2-2; TRBD1 agrees at 8 bases. J gave up 4 bases and V 6 bases, and 4 bases lay outside the gene matches. Germline loops: CDR1 SQVTM, CDR2 ANQGSEA. The CDR3 runs to 13 residues. The CDR3 bases are TGCAGCGTCCGGACAGGGTCCACCGGGGAGCTGTTTTTT. Translated: CSVRTGSTGELFF.

This clone was detected only a few times. V usage is TRBV5-1 and J usage is TRBJ1-4; TRBD1 might be the D (5 bases). Trimming removed 5 bases at V and 8 bases at J, with 19 bases between. CDR3 length equals 15 residues. Germline CDR1 is SGHRS and CDR2 is YFSETQ. The chain's CDR3 is CASRFSVTTGEKLFF. As DNA, the CDR3 is TGCGCCAGCAGATTTTCCGTAACTACAGGCGAAAAACTGTTTTTT.

The chain employs TRBV29-1 and TRBJ2-3; no clear D gene. Per germline, CDR1 SQVTM and CDR2 ANQGSEA. The length of the CDR3 is 13 residues. V lost 1 base and J lost 3, with 8 bases in between. The CDR3 sequence is CSVEGPRTDTQYF. Written as DNA, the CDR3 is TGCAGCGTTGAAGGTCCCAGGACAGATACGCAGTATTTT.